The clone carrying this T cell receptor (beta chain) was observed many times. Its antigen is not identified. The study left out patients who had uncontrolled infection, other autoimmune disease, pregnancy or lactation. Cells are PBMCs isolated from about 10 ml of fresh blood. The sample belongs to a study of T cells in Graves' hyperthyroidism and ophthalmopathy. Points from the study as a whole: Ophthalmopathy stood apart from stable hyperthyroidism in a 13 V-J model. Blood also contained most expanded thyroid clonotypes above 0.001.

Germline V gene lookup returns CDR1 SGDLS and CDR2 YYNGEE. CDR3 length: 15 amino acids. Trimming removed 0 bases from V and 1 base from J, with 7 bases in between. TCR beta CDR3 region amplification was performed from RNA transcripts. In the first-round RT-PCR of the TCR CDR3, the HTBI primer set was used. TCRdb independently ran MiXCR on the multiplex PCR reads; one entry per CDR3 protein. Counted here are 450,000 to 650,000 distinct CDR3 sequences, 17% occurring once; the ten biggest clones make up approximately 15%. Specimen: blood. This receptor was taken from a woman younger than 30 with Graves' ophthalmopathy. This chain connects TRBV9 to TRBJ1-4, with D unclear. The CDR3 DNA reads as TGTGCCAGCAGCGTAGAGGGCAGAACTAATGAAAAACTGTTTTTT. Amino acids: CASSVEGRTNEKLFF.